In this sample, the clone carrying this T cell receptor (delta chain) turned up a few times. A far larger clone is off by one base, so a read error is likely. This specimen belongs to a study of gamma-delta T cells after stem cell transplantation. TCRdb fed the RT-PCR reads to CATT. The table shows some 3,100 delta-chain clones, with about 10% occurring only once. The sequence came from a human donor. It is not recorded whose cells these are; they may come from a transplant donor. Sequencing was done on a sample of gamma-delta T cells.

CDR3 DNA sequence: TGTGCCTGTGACACCGTACTGGGGGAGAGCTCCTGGGACACCCGACAGATGTTTTTC. Translating it yields CACDTVLGESSWDTRQMFF. The chain combines TRDV2 with TRDJ3, with 9 bases identical to TRDD3. Germline V CDR1 and CDR2: GEAIGNYY, EKD. V lost 0 bases and J lost 0; bases outside the gene matches: 5. This CDR3 spans 19 amino acids.